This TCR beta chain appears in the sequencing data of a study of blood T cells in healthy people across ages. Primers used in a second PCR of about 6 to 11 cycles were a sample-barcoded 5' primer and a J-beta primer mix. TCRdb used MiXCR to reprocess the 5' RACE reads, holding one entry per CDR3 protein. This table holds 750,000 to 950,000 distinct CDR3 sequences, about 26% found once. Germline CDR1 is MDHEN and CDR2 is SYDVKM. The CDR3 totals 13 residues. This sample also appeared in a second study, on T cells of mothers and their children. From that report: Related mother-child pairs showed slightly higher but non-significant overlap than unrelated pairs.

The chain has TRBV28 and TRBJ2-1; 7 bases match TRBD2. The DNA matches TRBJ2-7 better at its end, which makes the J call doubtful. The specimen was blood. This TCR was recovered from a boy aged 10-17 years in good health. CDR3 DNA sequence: TGTGCCTCCTGGGGGAGGGATTTCCACGAGCAGTACTTC. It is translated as CASWGRDFHEQYF.